Sequencing of this TCR beta chain was carried out in a study of regulatory T cells in long-lasting Graves disease. HTBI primers from iRepertoire and Arm-PCR of CDR3 regions yielded the TCR beta libraries. One entry per CDR3 protein, called by TCRdb with MiXCR from the multiplex PCR reads. The table shows around 400,000 distinct CDR3 sequences, with roughly a sixth occurring only once. Germline CDR1 MGHRA, CDR2 YSYEKL. This CDR3 has 17 residues. The V gene lost 4 bases and the J gene lost 1 base, with 16 bases spanning the gap. Time point denoted: newly diagnosed GD, antithyroid drugs for less than 3 months. Generation of the TCR library employed RNA extracted from PBMCs.

The receptor was isolated from a female donor with Graves disease. Sequencing was performed on peripheral blood mononuclear cells (PBMCs), taken at new diagnosis, from a patient treated with antithyroid drugs. The genes are TRBV4-1 and TRBJ2-2, with D possibly being TRBD1 (6 bases). CDR3 in DNA: TGCGCCAGCAGCCCCATCACAGGGACGGTGAACACCGGGGAGCTGTTTTTT. It specifies CASSPITGTVNTGELFF.